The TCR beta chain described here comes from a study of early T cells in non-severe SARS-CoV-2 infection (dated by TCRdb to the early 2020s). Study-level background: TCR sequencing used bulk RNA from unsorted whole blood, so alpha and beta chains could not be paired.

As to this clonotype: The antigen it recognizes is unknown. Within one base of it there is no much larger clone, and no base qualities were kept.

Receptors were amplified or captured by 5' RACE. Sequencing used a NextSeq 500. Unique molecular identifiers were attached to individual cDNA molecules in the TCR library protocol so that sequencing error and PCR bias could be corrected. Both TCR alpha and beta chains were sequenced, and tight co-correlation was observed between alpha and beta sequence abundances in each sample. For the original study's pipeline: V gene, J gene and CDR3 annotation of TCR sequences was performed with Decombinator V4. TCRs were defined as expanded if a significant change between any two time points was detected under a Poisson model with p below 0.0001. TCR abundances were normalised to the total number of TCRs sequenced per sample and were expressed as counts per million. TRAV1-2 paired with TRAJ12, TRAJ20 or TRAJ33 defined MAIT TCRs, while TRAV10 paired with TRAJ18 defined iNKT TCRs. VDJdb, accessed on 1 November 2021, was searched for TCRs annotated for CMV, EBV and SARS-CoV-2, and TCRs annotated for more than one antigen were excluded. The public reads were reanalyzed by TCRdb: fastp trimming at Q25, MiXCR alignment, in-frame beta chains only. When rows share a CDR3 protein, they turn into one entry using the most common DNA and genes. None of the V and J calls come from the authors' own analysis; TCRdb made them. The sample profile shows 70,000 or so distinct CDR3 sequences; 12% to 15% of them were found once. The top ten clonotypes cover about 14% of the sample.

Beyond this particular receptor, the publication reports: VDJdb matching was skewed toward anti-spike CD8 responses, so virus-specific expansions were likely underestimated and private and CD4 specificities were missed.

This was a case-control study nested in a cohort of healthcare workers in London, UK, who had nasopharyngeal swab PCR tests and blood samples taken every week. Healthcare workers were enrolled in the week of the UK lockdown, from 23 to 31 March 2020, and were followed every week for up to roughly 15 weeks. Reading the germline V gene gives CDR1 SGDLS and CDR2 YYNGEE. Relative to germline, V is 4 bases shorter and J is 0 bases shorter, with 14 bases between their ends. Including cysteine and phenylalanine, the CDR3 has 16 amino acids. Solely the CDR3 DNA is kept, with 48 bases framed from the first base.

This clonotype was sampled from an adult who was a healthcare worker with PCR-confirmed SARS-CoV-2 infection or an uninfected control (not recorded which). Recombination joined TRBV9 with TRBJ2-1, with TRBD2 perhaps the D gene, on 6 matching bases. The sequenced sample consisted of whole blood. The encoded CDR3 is CASSPTRGTSYNEQFF. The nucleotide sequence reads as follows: TGTGCCAGCAGCCCAACCCGGGGGACCTCCTACAATGAGCAGTTCTTC.